The sequence of this T cell receptor (beta chain) was determined in a study of T cells in Graves' hyperthyroidism and ophthalmopathy (dated 2019 in TCRdb). Notes on the research overall: Peripheral blood was sampled at the time of initial diagnosis, prior to any treatment. To identify distinguishing TCR V-J signatures, a discovery cohort of around 100 patients was used, comprising roughly 45 with Graves' ophthalmopathy and some 60 with stable Graves' hyperthyroidism. Whether ophthalmopathy could be predicted prospectively was tested in an independent validation cohort made up of approximately 19 hyperthyroidism patients plus 17 patients who later progressed to ophthalmopathy. The 100 discovery patients were randomly split 7:3 into training and test sets. In roughly six Graves' hyperthyroidism patients, the study also compared T-cell repertoires from thyroid tissue with T-cell repertoires from blood. Following sampling, methimazole starting at 30 mg daily was given to hyperthyroidism patients, and high-dose intravenous methylprednisolone was given to ophthalmopathy patients. According to the paper, TCR Vbeta CDR3 sequencing was carried out on about 140 peripheral blood samples, which came from fewer than 50 ophthalmopathy, some 73 hyperthyroidism and roughly 17 progressor patients.

Summary of the overall study and its limitations: A model built on a 13 V-J signature distinguished ophthalmopathy from stable hyperthyroidism, reaching about 89% sensitivity and 81.08% specificity in cross-validation and 80%/75% in testing. No statistical method was used to fix the sample size in advance, and group allocation was not hidden from the investigators. Most expanded thyroid clonotypes (frequency above 0.001) were also detected in blood, a finding suggesting that blood repertoires may reflect thyroid immune responses. During validation, the model predicted progression to ophthalmopathy a median of around six months ahead of onset, with more than 55% sensitivity and around 72% specificity.

Remarks on this clonotype: The specificity of this receptor is unknown. One base away lies a much larger clone, so this may be a sequencing read error.

Stable Graves' hyperthyroidism was defined as the absence of progression to ophthalmopathy over 18 months of follow-up. Hyperthyroidism patients were aged 18 to 65 years and newly diagnosed, with disease duration of less than 2 months. The study excluded patients with uncontrolled infections, other autoimmune diseases, pregnancy or lactation. Diagnoses relied on clinical symptoms, serum thyroxine and TRAb, thyroid ultrasound and orbital computed tomography. PBMCs were isolated from about 9.1 ml of fresh peripheral blood by Ficoll-Paque density gradient centrifugation. Total RNA was extracted using Trizol reagent, and RNA quality was assessed on an Agilent 2100 Bioanalyzer. Taken from the germline V gene, the CDR1 and CDR2 loops are MGHRA and YSYEKL. Counted from cysteine to phenylalanine, this CDR3 has 13 amino acids. Only CDR3 DNA remains: 39 bases, in frame from the first base. The TCR beta CDR3 regions were amplified from RNA transcripts. The TCR CDR3 was subjected to a first round of RT-PCR using the HTBI primer set and the Qiagen OneStep RT-PCR kit. The libraries were constructed in a second round of multiplex PCR and then size-selected and purified. Sequencing of the libraries was done on an Illumina HiSeq2000 using paired-end 100 bp reads. The study's own analysis went as follows. SOAPnuke was used to process the raw data, removing reads that contained adapters or uncalled bases, had a mean Phred below 15, or lacked an exact match to the constant primer or identifier. COPE v1.2.5 was used to merge high-quality paired reads, and clonotypes were defined as unique nucleotide sequences. MiTCR v1.1 was used to align the clonotypes against IMGT TRBV, TRBD and TRBJ reference segments. Only V-J combinations with frequency above 0.0001, covering approximately 99% of repertoires, were analysed. The TCS score was defined as F50 (clonal expansion) divided by E x V (chaos), with BLOSUM62-based TCRdist calculated between CDR3 peptides within each V-J. Welch's t-statistics and random forest reduced several hundred V-J features to around 14, which were used in a naive Bayes classifier (R e1071). The public reads were run again by TCRdb, first through fastp at Q25 and then through MiXCR, and only productive beta chains were kept. One record per CDR3 amino acid sequence lists the most common genes and DNA. The V and J calls shown here were made by TCRdb, not taken from the authors' results. The sample table lists more than 500,000 distinct CDR3 sequences, about a sixth of them with a count of one. The top ten constitute approximately 3.9% of the sample.

This clonotype was obtained from a woman aged 30 to 39 with Graves' hyperthyroidism. Input material: blood. The rearrangement combines TRBV4-1 with TRBJ1-5, with no confident D gene call. CDR3 region: CASGQDYNQPQHF. The DNA is TGCGCCAGCGGCCAAGATTACAATCAGCCCCAGCATTTT.